This TCR beta chain was found in a study of beta chain features in type 1 diabetes. Study overall: The number of sorted cells examined across all samples was under 140,000,000. Study-wide results and caveats: In every one of the four CD4+ subsets, TCRB CDR3s were moderately but significantly shorter in Type 1 diabetes patients.

Of the isolated RNA, all was reverse transcribed, and so the sequenced material was expressed TCRB transcripts. Only in-frame clones appear in the TCRdb table, and some are missing; sequencing was by immunoSEQ multiplex PCR. The sample comprises about 150,000 clones, approximately 12% of which are singletons, and about 2% rests with the top ten. This clone was found a few times. No antigen is known for it. The CDR3 runs 14 residues. CDR1 and CDR2 (germline): MDHEN, SYDVKM. V lost 5 bases, J lost 0 bases, and 8 bases lay in between. The sample was central memory CD4+ T cells from blood. The rearrangement links TRBV28 to TRBJ2-1; no definite D call. The source of this sequence is a man aged 18 to 30 in good health. The CDR3 DNA is TGTGCCAGCAGTCCGCCGAGCTCCTACAATGAGCAGTTCTTC. Translation: CASSPPSSYNEQFF.